What follows are 29 T cell receptor beta chains derived from one specimen sequenced in a study of blood T cell repertoires in COVID-19. Here immunoSEQ multiplex PCR was the method, and the copy in TCRdb shows in-frame clones only, minus some. The sample gives around 250,000 clones, 80% to 90% of which show up once; roughly a tenth is in the top ten. Sequencing was performed on peripheral blood. All receptors come from a woman in her 70s with COVID-19, enrolled during active disease.

The chain carries TRBV7-2 and TRBJ1-2, with 7 bases fitting TRBD1. V lost 5 bases to trimming and J lost 4 bases; unmatched junction nucleotides: 10. There are 15 residues in the CDR3. Germline lookup yields CDR1 SGHTA and CDR2 FQGNSA. CDR3 coding DNA: TGTGCCAGCAGCCAACGGACAGGTGGAGGCTATGGCTACACCTTC. Translation gives CASSQRTGGGYGYTF.

This rearrangement joins TRBV7-2 to TRBJ2-5; 10 positions agree with TRBD2. The V gene's germline CDR1 is SGHTA and CDR2 FQGNSA. V lost 3 bases and J lost 5; bases outside the gene matches: 12. The CDR3 runs to 17 residues. The CDR3 here is CASSLAGAGGPLETQYF. CDR3 DNA sequence: TGTGCCAGCAGCTTGGCGGGAGCGGGAGGGCCTCTGGAGACCCAGTACTTC.

The rearrangement joins TRBV4-1 to TRBJ2-3, with a tentative D call TRBD2 (6 bases). From germline, CDR1 is MGHRA and CDR2 YSYEKL. V lost 4 bases, J lost 5 bases, and 22 bases lay in between. The CDR3 contains 17 residues. The CDR3 region has the DNA TGCGCCAGCAGCCGATCCCGGAGGGAGGCCAGTATAGATACGCAGTATTTT. Translating gives CASSRSRREASIDTQYF.

This clone was counted a few times. V is TRBV5-8 and J is TRBJ2-1, with 10 bases identical to TRBD2. V was pared by 3 bases and J by 1 base, with 1 base of the junction left unmatched. CDR1 is SGHTS and CDR2 is YDEGEE in the germline V gene. The CDR3 is made up of 15 amino acids. CDR3 residues: CASSSSGRSYNEQFF. For the CDR3, the DNA is TGTGCCAGCAGCTCTAGCGGGAGATCCTACAATGAGCAGTTCTTC.

The chain employs TRBV6-1 and TRBJ2-7, with no clear D. This CDR3 comprises 14 residues. V was clipped by 2 bases and J by 7 bases, with 15 bases between them. Germline CDR1 is MNHNS and CDR2 is SASEGT. CDR3 bases: TGTGCCAGCAGTGAACTCGGAGTCAGTAGGGAGCAGTACTTC. Translation: CASSELGVSREQYF.

A single count supports this clone. V and J are TRBV27 and TRBJ1-2, with D unresolved. CDR1 and CDR2 (germline): MNHEY, SMNVEV (reference sequence). The CDR3 totals 15 residues. Trimming cost V 7 bases and J 7 bases, with 22 bases left between them. The CDR3 DNA is TGTGCCAGCATCCCACTCGGGAGGCGCGGGAGTGGCTACACCTTC. This sequence encodes CASIPLGRRGSGYTF.

The chain has TRBV10-1 and TRBJ1-2; a weak D match, TRBD1 (6 bases). This CDR3 region has 13 residues. V was cut by 0 bases and J by 8 bases, with 10 bases left in between. Per germline, CDR1 WNHNN and CDR2 SYGVQD (reference sequence). The CDR3: CASSESSGGGYTF. The CDR3 DNA reads TGCGCCAGCAGTGAGTCGTCGGGGGGCGGCTACACCTTC.

The chain carries TRBV5-1 and TRBJ2-7; D may be TRBD2 (5 bases). Looked up from germline, CDR1 is SGHRS and CDR2 is YFSETQ. CDR3 length: 13 residues. The V end lost 4 bases, the J end lost 2 bases, and 10 bases lay between the germline ends. CDR3 sequence (DNA): TGCGCCAGCAGCACGGACGGGGCCTACGAGCAGTACTTC. The encoded protein is CASSTDGAYEQYF.

The chain has TRBV4-3 and TRBJ1-4, with TRBD1 matching 8 bases. The CDR3 extends over 15 amino acids. V lost 3 bases and J lost 7; bases outside the gene matches: 7. The germline V gene encodes CDR1 LGHNA and CDR2 YSLEER. The CDR3 DNA reads TGCGCCAGCAGCCATGGGGGACAGGTCGGTGAAAAACTGTTTTTT. This encodes CASSHGGQVGEKLFF.

J is TRBJ2-2 and V is TRBV27, with D possibly TRBD2 on 5 matching bases. The V and J ends lost 3 bases and 6 bases respectively, with 8 bases between them. The CDR3 length is 13 residues. Germline values: CDR1 MNHEY, CDR2 SMNVEV (reference sequence). The CDR3 sequence: CASSFPEAGELFF. The CDR3 nucleotides are TGTGCCAGCAGTTTTCCGGAGGCCGGGGAGCTGTTTTTT.

This clone was seen only once. The chain recombines TRBV10-3 with TRBJ2-1; possible D gene TRBD1, 5 bases. From germline, CDR1 is ENHRY and CDR2 SYGVKD. Trimming left V 6 bases short and J 1 base short, with 13 bases between. The CDR3 sequence is 15 residues long. The CDR3 sequence: CAISFRAPSYNEQFF. DNA for the CDR3: TGTGCCATCAGCTTCAGGGCCCCTTCCTACAATGAGCAGTTCTTC.

This clone was seen once. V is TRBV11-3 and J is TRBJ2-6; a weak D match, TRBD2 (6 bases). The CDR3 contains 15 residues. Germline-derived CDR1 and CDR2 are SGHNT and YENEEA. V gave up 3 bases and J gave up 0 bases, with 6 bases separating them. The chain's CDR3 is CASSFGSSGANVLTF. DNA of the CDR3: TGTGCCAGCAGCTTCGGGAGCTCTGGGGCCAACGTCCTGACTTTC.

This chain uses TRBV19 with TRBJ2-7; 10 nucleotides match TRBD1. Per germline, CDR1 LNHDA and CDR2 SQIVND (reference sequence). Germline trimming cut 5 bases from V and 6 bases from J; bases unmatched to any gene: 10. The CDR3 sequence is 15 residues long. This CDR3 is CASSRPGQGTGEQYF. The CDR3 DNA is TGTGCCAGTAGTCGACCGGGACAGGGGACGGGCGAGCAGTACTTC.

V is TRBV12-3 or TRBV12-4 and J is TRBJ2-1; D unclear. V was shortened by 8 bases and J by 9 bases, with 11 bases between the two germline ends. CDR3 size: 11 residues. CDR3 nucleotides: TGTGCCAGCTCCTCTGGCGGTGAGCAGTTCTTC. This codes for CASSSGGEQFF.

V is TRBV7-9 and J is TRBJ2-5; TRBD1 aligns across 7 bases. Trimming cost V 8 bases and J 1 base; bases outside gene matches: 7. This CDR3 is built from 14 residues. The germline V gene has CDR1 SEHNR and CDR2 FQNEAQ (reference sequence). The CDR3 DNA is TGTGCCAGCGCCGACAGGGCATCCCAAGAGACCCAGTACTTC. This gives the protein CASADRASQETQYF.

CDR3 loop: CASSLGTGGGSPLHF. In nucleotides, the CDR3 is TGTGCCAGCAGCTTAGGGACAGGGGGGGGGTCACCCCTCCACTTT. The rearrangement links TRBV5-4 to TRBJ1-6, with TRBD1 matching 11 bases. This CDR3 spans 15 amino acids. The germline CDR1 and CDR2 sequences are SGHNT and YYREEE (reference sequence). J was trimmed by 10 bases and V by 2 bases; bases with no gene match: 5.

The V and J genes are TRBV4-1 and TRBJ2-3, with 9 bases fitting TRBD2. There are 17 residues in the CDR3. Trimming at V came to 0 bases and at J to 6 bases, leaving 10 bases not matched to a gene. Germline V lookup: CDR1 MGHRA, CDR2 YSYEKL. CDR3 bases: TGCGCCAGCAGCCAAGAAGTGGCTAGCGGGATTTTTGATACGCAGTATTTT. It codes for CASSQEVASGIFDTQYF.

The rearrangement joins TRBV2 to TRBJ1-4; 8 nucleotides align to TRBD1. Germline V gene sequence: CDR1 SNHLY, CDR2 FYNNEI. The V gene end was trimmed by 10 bases and the J gene end by 7 bases; junction bases not matched to a gene: 8. This CDR3 spans 13 amino acids. The CDR3 sequence: CATLNDRGEKLFF. In nucleotides, the CDR3 is TGTGCCACCCTGAACGACAGGGGTGAAAAACTGTTTTTT.

This chain links TRBV30 with TRBJ1-3; D may be TRBD1 (5 bases). V dropped 4 bases and J dropped 0 bases, with 7 bases sitting between them. Germline V CDR1 and CDR2: GTSNPN, SVGIG (reference sequence). The CDR3 sequence is 13 residues long. The CDR3 DNA sequence: TGTGCCTGGAAGACAGACTCTGGAAACACCATATATTTT. Protein product: CAWKTDSGNTIYF. Looking up the rest from reference TRBV30 and TRBJ1-3 gives the full variable domain: SQTIHQWPATLVQPVGSPLSLECTVEGTSNPNLYWYRQAAGRGLQLLFYSVGIGQISSEVPQNLSASRPQDRQFILSSKKLLLSDSGFYLCAWKTDSGNTIYFGEGSWLTVV.

For this clone: Within the sample, other DNA sequences also encode this same CDR3. The V gene is TRBV19, the J gene TRBJ2-7, with a weak D call TRBD1 (6 bases). CDR1 and CDR2 (germline): LNHDA, SQIVND (reference sequence). The CDR3 is 12 amino acids. Trimming took 2 bases from V and 5 from J, leaving 7 bases between them. CDR3: CASSITGNEQYF. For the CDR3, the DNA is TGTGCCAGTAGTATAACAGGGAACGAGCAGTACTTC.

This chain joins TRBV10-3 and TRBJ1-2, with a tentative D call TRBD1 (6 bases). CDR1 and CDR2 (germline): ENHRY, SYGVKD. This CDR3 contains 17 residues. The V gene lost 8 bases and the J gene lost 2 bases, with 24 bases spanning the gap. CDR3 nucleotide sequence: TGTGCCATCCCCCTTTCTGGGGGCCCCGATACCAACTATGGCTACACCTTC. This sequence encodes CAIPLSGGPDTNYGYTF.

The chain is built from TRBV30 and TRBJ1-5; maybe TRBD1 (5 bases). Germline V lookup: CDR1 GTSNPN, CDR2 SVGIG (reference sequence). Between the trimmed V and J ends, which lost 7 bases and 6 bases, there was a span of 22 bases. The CDR3 runs to 15 residues. For the CDR3, the DNA is TGTGCCTCCCAAAGCGGGGCAGGGATAAGTCAGCCCCAGCATTTT. Protein sequence: CASQSGAGISQPQHF. The complete variable domain, with remaining parts taken from reference TRBV30 and TRBJ1-5, reads SQTIHQWPATLVQPVGSPLSLECTVEGTSNPNLYWYRQAAGRGLQLLFYSVGIGQISSEVPQNLSASRPQDRQFILSSKKLLLSDSGFYLCASQSGAGISQPQHFGDGTRLSIL.

The gene calls are TRBV11-3 and TRBJ2-3; TRBD2 agrees at 7 bases. The trim removed 3 bases at V and 4 bases at J, leaving 4 bases unmatched. There are 14 residues in the CDR3. The V gene's germline CDR1 is SGHNT and CDR2 YENEEA. The CDR3 loop reads CASSFAGVADTQYF. The CDR3 DNA sequence: TGTGCCAGCAGCTTCGCGGGAGTGGCAGATACGCAGTATTTT. The variable domain in full, completed from reference TRBV11-3 and TRBJ2-3, reads EAGVVQSPRYKIIEKKQPVAFWCNPISGHNTLYWYLQNLGQGPELLIRYENEEAVDDSQLPKDRFSAERLKGVDSTLKIQPAELGDSAVYLCASSFAGVADTQYFGPGTRLTVL.

The genes are TRBV27 and TRBJ2-5; 8 bases are a match to TRBD1. The V and J ends lost 5 bases and 2 bases, in that order; junction bases with no gene match: 7. The CDR3 runs to 15 residues. Germline loops: CDR1 MNHEY, CDR2 SMNVEV (reference sequence). CDR3 coding DNA: TGTGCCAGCAGTAGACGGACAGGGCTTCAAGAGACCCAGTACTTC. Translation gives CASSRRTGLQETQYF.

This chain joins TRBV6-5 and TRBJ2-7; D possibly corresponds to TRBD2 (6 bases). V was cut by 5 bases and J by 0 bases, with 11 bases left in between. This CDR3 spans 14 amino acids. CDR1 MNHEY and CDR2 SVGAGI come from the germline V gene. This chain's CDR3 is CASSTLAYSYEQYF. The CDR3 DNA reads TGTGCCAGCAGTACCCTAGCGTACTCCTACGAGCAGTACTTC.

The chain links TRBV19 to TRBJ2-6; D possibly corresponds to TRBD1 (6 bases). V shed 9 bases and J shed 0 bases, with 24 bases lying between them. The CDR3 length is 19 residues. Germline-derived CDR1 and CDR2 are LNHDA and SQIVND (reference sequence). The CDR3 spells CASRPLLRDTFSGANVLTF. The CDR3 DNA follows: TGTGCCAGCAGGCCATTGCTCCGGGACACCTTCTCTGGGGCCAACGTCCTGACTTTC. The full variable domain, its missing parts supplied by reference TRBV19 and TRBJ2-6, is DGGITQSPKYLFRKEGQNVTLSCEQNLNHDAMYWYRQDPGQGLRLIYYSQIVNDFQKGDIAEGYSVSREKKESFPLTVTSAQKNPTAFYLCASRPLLRDTFSGANVLTFGAGSRLTVL.

This clone has only one observation. CDR3 bases: TGTGCCAGCTCTCCTCAACAGGGGGCGCGGGAGCAGTACTTC. It yields the protein CASSPQQGAREQYF. The genes are TRBV18 and TRBJ2-7, with 9 bases aligning to TRBD1. This CDR3 has 14 residues. Per germline, CDR1 KGHSH and CDR2 LQKENI. The trim removed 6 bases at V and 7 bases at J, leaving 10 bases unmatched.

The chain combines TRBV5-4 with TRBJ1-2; tentative D call: TRBD1 (5 bases). This CDR3 contains 16 residues. Trimming removed 0 bases from V and 5 bases from J, with 17 bases in between. CDR1 SGHNT and CDR2 YYREEE come from the germline V gene (reference sequence). The CDR3 bases are TGTGCCAGCAGCTTGGGTGGGTTCGGGCAGGGATATGGCTACACCTTC. Encoded protein: CASSLGGFGQGYGYTF.

The chain couples TRBV14 to TRBJ2-1, with a tentative D call TRBD2 (6 bases). This CDR3 is built from 15 residues. The V gene lost 6 bases and the J gene lost 5 bases, with 17 bases spanning the gap. Germline CDR1 SGHDN, CDR2 FVKESK. The CDR3 is CASSPFSGLDNEQFF. CDR3 coding DNA: TGTGCCAGCAGTCCTTTTAGCGGACTGGACAATGAGCAGTTCTTC.